Following are 30 T cell receptor beta chains from one sample sequenced in a study of blood T cells in healthy people across ages. Primers used in a second PCR of roughly 6 to 11 cycles were a sample-barcoded 5' primer and a J-beta primer mix. TCRdb recomputed calls from the 5' RACE reads with MiXCR, one row per CDR3 protein. The sample lists approximately 400,000 distinct CDR3 sequences, 45% to 65% occurring once. The sequenced sample was blood. The receptor set was obtained from a man aged 55-75 years in good health.

The rearrangement uses TRBV10-3 and TRBJ1-2; unclear D gene. The CDR3 consists of 14 residues. Germline V gene sequence: CDR1 ENHRY, CDR2 SYGVKD. V dropped 0 bases and J dropped 5 bases, with 10 bases sitting between them. CDR3 nucleotides: TGTGCCATCAGTGAGTCGAACGCCCCGTATGGCTACACCTTC. It yields the protein CAISESNAPYGYTF.

The chain recombines TRBV4-3 with TRBJ2-7; no reliable D call. Germline-derived CDR1 and CDR2 are LGHNA and YSLEER. V was trimmed by 0 bases and J by 7 bases, leaving 16 bases between them. The CDR3 loop spans 15 amino acids. The CDR3 reads CASSQDQSFYNEQYF. The CDR3 DNA sequence: TGCGCCAGCAGCCAAGATCAATCTTTCTACAATGAGCAGTACTTC.

The rearrangement joins TRBV4-3 to TRBJ2-3; D uncertain. Trimming stripped 0 bases from V and 2 bases from J, with 6 bases between. Germline values: CDR1 LGHNA, CDR2 YSLEER. The CDR3 extends over 14 amino acids. DNA for the CDR3: TGCGCCAGCAGCCAAGAGTCGTTCACAGATACGCAGTATTTT. Protein product: CASSQESFTDTQYF.

This rearrangement joins TRBV7-3 to TRBJ2-3; TRBD2 aligns across 7 bases. The germline CDR1 and CDR2 sequences are SGHTA and FQGTGA. The V segment lost 6 bases and the J segment 8 bases; nucleotides outside the gene matches: 11. CDR3 length equals 14 residues. As DNA, the CDR3 is TGTGCCAGCAGTCAGACTAGCTGGGTCGCTACGCAGTATTTT. Translated, it gives CASSQTSWVATQYF. The complete variable domain, with remaining parts taken from reference TRBV7-3 and TRBJ2-3, reads GAGVSQTPSNKVTEKGKYVELRCDPISGHTALYWYRQSLGQGPEFLIYFQGTGAADDSGLPNDRFFAVRPEGSVSTLKIQRTERGDSAVYLCASSQTSWVATQYFGPGTRLTVL.

J is TRBJ2-4 and V is TRBV5-1, with no clear D. Per the germline V gene, CDR1 is SGHRS and CDR2 is YFSETQ. Trimming stripped 2 bases from V and 0 bases from J, with 12 bases between. This CDR3 comprises 16 residues. CDR3 DNA sequence: TGCGCCAGCAGCTTTAGTACAGATATAGCCAAAAACATTCAGTACTTC. Translation: CASSFSTDIAKNIQYF.

This clonotype was seen repeatedly, ten times or more. The chain couples TRBV29-1 to TRBJ2-5, with D perhaps matching TRBD1 (6 bases). The CDR3 totals 13 residues. Trimming stripped 3 bases from V and 4 bases from J, with 12 bases between. Germline V gene data show CDR1 as SQVTM and CDR2 as ANQGSEA. In nucleotides, the CDR3 is TGCAGCGTTGATGGCCAGGGGTTAGAGACCCAGTACTTC. Translated, it gives CSVDGQGLETQYF.

This chain's CDR3 is CSARDINLNYGYTF. Here the CDR3 DNA reads TGCAGTGCTAGAGATATAAACCTAAACTATGGCTACACCTTC. V and J are TRBV20-1 and TRBJ1-2, with D unclear. The V gene's germline CDR1 is DFQATT and CDR2 SNEGSKA (reference sequence). The CDR3 runs 14 residues. V was cut by 0 bases and J by 2 bases, with 10 bases left in between.

The chain recombines TRBV21-1 with TRBJ2-7; the table's TRBD2 call for D was not verified on the DNA. TRBV21-1 is a pseudogene locus. The CDR3 contains 18 residues. CDR3 sequence (DNA): TGTGCCAGCAGCAAAAGGACGGCGCGGCGGGGCCCAACCTACGAGCAGTACTTC. It is translated as CASSKRTARRGPTYEQYF.

A few counts support this clonotype. This chain connects TRBV4-2 to TRBJ2-3, with 11 nucleotides matching TRBD2. The CDR3 length is 17 residues. Germline lookup yields CDR1 LGHNA and CDR2 YNFKEQ. V was clipped by 1 base and J by 4 bases; unmatched bases: 7. The CDR3 bases are TGTGCCAGCAGCCAAGCCGCGACTAGCGGGATATCAGATACGCAGTATTTT. It codes for CASSQAATSGISDTQYF.

V usage is TRBV12-3 or TRBV12-4 and J usage is TRBJ2-4; TRBD1 agrees at 7 bases. The J call is uncertain, as TRBJ2-5 better fits the DNA end. CDR3 length: 15 amino acids. The CDR3 region is CASSRPGQTRETQYF. The CDR3 nucleotides read TGTGCCAGCAGCCGGCCGGGACAGACCCGGGAGACCCAGTACTTC.

This sequence joins TRBV6-2 or TRBV6-3 and TRBJ1-5, with D perhaps matching TRBD1 (5 bases). The V gene's germline CDR1 is MNHEY and CDR2 SVGEGT. The CDR3 is 15 amino acids. The V end was cut by 0 bases, the J end by 7 bases, with 13 bases between. The CDR3 DNA reads as TGTGCCAGCAGTTACTCGTTCCCAGGGCGGCAGCCCCAGCATTTT. Encoded protein: CASSYSFPGRQPQHF.

This clonotype occurred many times. The J gene is TRBJ2-5, the V gene TRBV3-1, with 7 positions matching TRBD2. The CDR3 runs 14 residues. V was clipped by 4 bases and J by 7 bases; unmatched bases: 9. CDR1 and CDR2 from the germline V gene are LGHDT and YNNKEL (reference sequence). The CDR3 spells CASSPLTSGGTQYF. The CDR3 bases are TGTGCCAGCAGCCCTCTTACCTCGGGAGGGACCCAGTACTTC.

The chain uses TRBV11-3 and TRBJ2-1; D might be TRBD2 (6 bases). V gave up 1 base and J gave up 7 bases, with 14 bases separating them. The CDR3 runs 15 residues. In germline, CDR1 is SGHNT, CDR2 YENEEA. CDR3 region: CASSLGELGTNEQFF. The CDR3 coding sequence is TGTGCCAGCAGCTTAGGGGAACTAGGGACTAATGAGCAGTTCTTC. The full variable domain, completed using reference TRBV11-3 and TRBJ2-1, is EAGVVQSPRYKIIEKKQPVAFWCNPISGHNTLYWYLQNLGQGPELLIRYENEEAVDDSQLPKDRFSAERLKGVDSTLKIQPAELGDSAVYLCASSLGELGTNEQFFGPGTRLTVL.

The chain carries TRBV6-1 and TRBJ1-5; TRBD1 matches 7 bases. The CDR3 spans 19 residues. V dropped 5 bases and J dropped 2; count of bases not matched to a gene: 18. Per germline, CDR1 MNHNS and CDR2 SASEGT. The DNA for the CDR3 is TGTGCCAGCAGTCCCGTCGCGCCACAATTCCAGGGGGGCAATCAGCCCCAGCATTTT. Translation gives CASSPVAPQFQGGNQPQHF.

The gene calls are TRBV29-1 and TRBJ1-4, with 8 bases lining up with TRBD1. The trim removed 7 bases at V and 10 bases at J, leaving 8 bases unmatched. The CDR3 has 12 amino acids. Germline V gives CDR1 SQVTM, CDR2 ANQGSEA. This CDR3 reads CSAGQGQRKLFF. The CDR3 bases are TGCAGCGCAGGACAGGGTCAGCGAAAACTGTTTTTT.

In this sample, this clonotype turned up a few times. This chain uses TRBV28 with TRBJ2-2, with a weak D call TRBD2 (5 bases). CDR3 length equals 14 residues. Germline CDR1 MDHEN, CDR2 SYDVKM. Trimming pared 3 bases from V and 7 bases from J, leaving 12 bases between. The CDR3 coding sequence is TGTGCCAGCAGTTTTCGGGGTAGAGGCGGGGAGCTGTTTTTT. Translated: CASSFRGRGGELFF.

This clonotype appeared a few times. This chain connects TRBV29-1 to TRBJ2-3, with a tentative D call TRBD1 (6 bases). CDR1 is SQVTM, CDR2 ANQGSEA, per germline. The CDR3 is 14 amino acids. The ends were cut back, 8 bases at V and 2 bases at J, with 17 bases in the middle. The DNA of the CDR3 is TGCAGCATGGGGGCCCTTCCCAACACAGATACGCAGTATTTT. As protein: CSMGALPNTDTQYF.

This clonotype was recorded many times. This rearrangement joins TRBV6-6 to TRBJ2-7; either TRBD1 or TRBD2 may supply D (5 bases each). The length of the CDR3 is 12 residues. Trimming stripped 10 bases from V and 3 bases from J, with 13 bases between. Germline CDR1 is MNHNY and CDR2 is SVGAGI (reference sequence). The CDR3 loop reads CATRDGFYEQYF. The CDR3 coding sequence is TGTGCCACCCGGGACGGATTCTACGAGCAGTACTTC.

This sequence joins TRBV20-1 and TRBJ1-2; TRBD1 matches at 7 bases. The CDR3 runs to 14 residues. CDR1 is DFQATT, CDR2 SNEGSKA, per germline (reference sequence). J was trimmed by 6 bases and V by 2 bases; bases with no gene match: 9. The CDR3 region is CSARQQGQYHGYTF. CDR3 in DNA: TGCAGTGCTAGACAACAGGGGCAGTACCATGGCTACACCTTC.

The rearrangement links TRBV28 to TRBJ1-1, with D perhaps TRBD1 (6 bases). Trimming removed 5 bases at V and 6 bases at J, with 13 bases between. Germline-derived CDR1 and CDR2 are MDHEN and SYDVKM. This CDR3 contains 13 residues. CDR3 nucleotides: TGTGCCAGCAGTCTAGGGGGTTTGGCTGAAGCTTTCTTT. This codes for CASSLGGLAEAFF.

The chain couples TRBV28 to TRBJ2-4, with 13 bases identical to TRBD2. The J call may be wrong; the DNA end is better matched by TRBJ2-7. This CDR3 has 17 amino acids. Germline V lookup: CDR1 MDHEN, CDR2 SYDVKM. CDR3: CASSSRLAGGYRGEQYF. CDR3 nucleotides: TGTGCCAGCAGTTCCCGACTAGCGGGAGGATATAGGGGCGAGCAGTACTTC.

The chain is built from TRBV29-1 and TRBJ2-3; no clear D. The CDR3 has 11 amino acids. V was clipped by 4 bases and J by 6 bases, with 8 bases between them. Germline-derived CDR1 and CDR2 are SQVTM and ANQGSEA. For the CDR3, the DNA is TGCAGCGTTGTTACAAGGGATACGCAGTATTTT. Residues: CSVVTRDTQYF.

This clonotype appeared many times. The chain recombines TRBV10-3 with TRBJ2-1, with 9 bases lining up with TRBD2. CDR1 ENHRY and CDR2 SYGVKD come from the germline V gene. V shed 5 bases, J shed 8 bases, and the junction held 4 bases outside the gene matches. The CDR3 loop spans 13 amino acids. This chain's CDR3 is CAISRREGDEQFF. Here the CDR3 DNA reads TGTGCCATCAGTCGGCGGGAGGGGGATGAGCAGTTCTTC.

The chain has TRBV10-3 and TRBJ1-4; no firm D call. The CDR3 runs 14 residues. The germline gives CDR1 ENHRY, CDR2 SYGVKD. V was cut by 4 bases and J by 5 bases, with 11 bases left in between. This chain's CDR3 is CAISASDQNEKLFF. CDR3 DNA: TGTGCCATCAGTGCCTCAGACCAGAATGAAAAACTGTTTTTT.

This chain connects TRBV2 to TRBJ2-3, with TRBD2 identical over 14 bases. The trim removed 6 bases at V and 6 bases at J, leaving 5 bases unmatched. CDR1 and CDR2 (germline): SNHLY, FYNNEI. This CDR3 region has 15 residues. CDR3 residues: CASSPGTSGSDTQYF. CDR3 DNA sequence: TGTGCCAGCAGCCCCGGGACTAGCGGGAGCGATACGCAGTATTTT.

This clonotype was observed at least ten times. The chain combines TRBV6-2 or TRBV6-3 with TRBJ2-1, with 12 bases matching TRBD2. V shed 4 bases, J shed 4 bases, and the junction held 8 bases outside the gene matches. Per the germline V gene, CDR1 is MNHEY and CDR2 is SVGEGT. The CDR3 extends over 17 amino acids. Here the CDR3 reads CASSSTSGSHPYNEQFF. CDR3 bases: TGTGCCAGCAGTTCGACTAGCGGGAGCCATCCTTACAATGAGCAGTTCTTC.

This clonotype was recorded a few times. This chain joins TRBV7-3 and TRBJ2-5; 7 nucleotides agree with TRBD2. The CDR3 covers 15 residues. Germline CDR1 reads SGHTA; CDR2 reads FQGTGA. After removal of 9 bases from V and 4 bases from J, the junction contained 14 bases not matched to a gene. The CDR3 loop reads CASQAGLGLGETQYF. The CDR3 nucleotides read TGTGCCAGTCAAGCGGGATTGGGGTTAGGAGAGACCCAGTACTTC.

V usage is TRBV15 and J usage is TRBJ2-3; 7 positions agree with TRBD1. The CDR3 is 14 amino acids. The germline V gene has CDR1 LNHNV and CDR2 YYDKDF (reference sequence). Trimming cost V 8 bases and J 4 bases; bases outside gene matches: 9. Here the CDR3 DNA reads TGTGCCACCGGCACGAGACAGGGCTCAGATACGCAGTATTTT. This sequence encodes CATGTRQGSDTQYF.

A word on this clonotype: Relative to the germline gene, one junction end is altered; a read error may explain this. For the CDR3, the DNA is TGTGCCAGAAGTGCTGCCCACGAGCAGTACTTC. Amino acids: CARSAAHEQYF. The chain employs TRBV2 and TRBJ2-7; D not certain. The CDR3 is 11 residues long. Per the germline V gene, CDR1 is SNHLY and CDR2 is FYNNEI.

Of note for this clonotype: This may be a read error, as it is one base from a much larger clone. The chain couples TRBV9 to TRBJ2-4; 7 bases are a match to TRBD2. This CDR3 contains 15 residues. Germline CDR1 SGDLS, CDR2 YYNGEE. The J segment lost 5 bases and the V segment lost 4 bases, leaving 9 bases of the junction unmatched. CDR3 coding DNA: TGTGCCAGCAGCCTCTGGGCTAGCGGACAAAACATTCAGTACTTC. Its protein product is CASSLWASGQNIQYF.